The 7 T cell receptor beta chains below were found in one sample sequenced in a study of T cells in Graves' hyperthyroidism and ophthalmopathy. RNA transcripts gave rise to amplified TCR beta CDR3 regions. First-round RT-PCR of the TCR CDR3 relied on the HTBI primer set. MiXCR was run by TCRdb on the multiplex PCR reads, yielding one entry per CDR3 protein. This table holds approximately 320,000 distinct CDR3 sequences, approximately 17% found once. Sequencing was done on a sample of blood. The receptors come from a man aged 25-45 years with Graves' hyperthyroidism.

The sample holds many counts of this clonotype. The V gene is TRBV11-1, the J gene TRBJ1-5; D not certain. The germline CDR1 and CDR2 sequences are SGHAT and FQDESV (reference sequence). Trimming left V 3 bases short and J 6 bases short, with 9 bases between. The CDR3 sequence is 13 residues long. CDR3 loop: CASSLTRVQPQHF. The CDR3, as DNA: TGTGCCAGCAGCTTGACCCGAGTTCAGCCCCAGCATTTT.

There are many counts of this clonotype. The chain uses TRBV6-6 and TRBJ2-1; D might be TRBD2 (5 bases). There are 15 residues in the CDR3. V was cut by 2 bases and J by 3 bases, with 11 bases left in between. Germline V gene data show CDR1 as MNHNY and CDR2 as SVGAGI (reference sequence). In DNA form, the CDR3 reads TGTGCCAGCAGTTACGGGCAGAGCGGCTACAATGAGCAGTTCTTC. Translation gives CASSYGQSGYNEQFF.

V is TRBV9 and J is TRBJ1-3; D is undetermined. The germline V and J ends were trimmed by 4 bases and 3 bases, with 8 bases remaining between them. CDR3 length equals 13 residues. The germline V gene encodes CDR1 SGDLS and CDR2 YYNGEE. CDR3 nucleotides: TGTGCCAGCAGCACAACTGATGGAAACACCATATATTTT. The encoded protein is CASSTTDGNTIYF. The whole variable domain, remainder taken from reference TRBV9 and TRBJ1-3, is DSGVTQTPKHLITATGQRVTLRCSPRSGDLSVYWYQQSLDQGLQFLIQYYNGEERAKGNILERFSAQQFPDLHSELNLSSLELGDSALYFCASSTTDGNTIYFGEGSWLTVV.

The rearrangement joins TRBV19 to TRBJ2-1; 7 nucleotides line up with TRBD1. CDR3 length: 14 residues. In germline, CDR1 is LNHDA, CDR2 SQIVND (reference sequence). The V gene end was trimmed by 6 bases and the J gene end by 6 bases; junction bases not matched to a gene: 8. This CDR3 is CASRRGLDINEQFF. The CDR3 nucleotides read TGTGCCAGTAGGAGGGGGCTGGATATCAATGAGCAGTTCTTC.

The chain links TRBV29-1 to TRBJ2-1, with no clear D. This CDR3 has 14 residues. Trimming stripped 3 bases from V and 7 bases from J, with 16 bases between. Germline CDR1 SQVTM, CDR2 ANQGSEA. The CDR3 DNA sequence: TGCAGCGTTGACGCCCGCCGAATTCGAAATGAGCAGTTCTTC. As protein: CSVDARRIRNEQFF.

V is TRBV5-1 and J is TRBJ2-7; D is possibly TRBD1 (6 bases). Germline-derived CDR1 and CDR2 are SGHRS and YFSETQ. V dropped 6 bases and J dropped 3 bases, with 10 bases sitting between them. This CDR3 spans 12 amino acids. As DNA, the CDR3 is TGCGCCAGCAACAGGGATGGCTACGAGCAGTACTTC. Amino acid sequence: CASNRDGYEQYF.

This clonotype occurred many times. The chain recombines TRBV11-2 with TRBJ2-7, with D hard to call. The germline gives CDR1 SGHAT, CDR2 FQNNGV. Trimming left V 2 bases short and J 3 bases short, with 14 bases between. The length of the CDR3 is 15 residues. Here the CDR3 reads CASSLSLLSDYEQYF. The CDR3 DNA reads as TGTGCCAGCAGCTTAAGTCTCCTTTCTGACTACGAGCAGTACTTC.